This T cell receptor (beta chain) is drawn from a study of T cell responses to AZD1222 COVID-19 vaccine. Study overall: The analysis combined second doses at about 4 or about 12 weeks. Study-level results: Researchers report vaccine-associated CD4 TCRs spanning spike, with dominance at 160-218 and 743-854.

The ends were cut back, 0 bases at V and 1 base at J, with 4 bases in the middle. This CDR3 is 13 amino acids long. CDR1 and CDR2 (germline): GTSNPN, SVGIG (reference sequence). Here immunoSEQ multiplex PCR was the method, and the copy in TCRdb shows in-frame clones only, minus some. This sample has 120,000 or so clones, with 85% to 90% found just once. Turning to this clone: Its antigen is as yet unknown. This may come from a read error, since a much larger clone is one base off. Other DNA sequences of this sample code for an identical CDR3.

The source material was peripheral blood, sampled on day 0 of AZD1222 vaccination. The V call is TRBV30, the J call TRBJ1-5; D ambiguous. This TCR was recovered from an adult in good health. CDR3 sequence (DNA): TGTGCCTGGAGTGTGGACAGCAATCAGCCCCAGCATTTT. Residues: CAWSVDSNQPQHF.